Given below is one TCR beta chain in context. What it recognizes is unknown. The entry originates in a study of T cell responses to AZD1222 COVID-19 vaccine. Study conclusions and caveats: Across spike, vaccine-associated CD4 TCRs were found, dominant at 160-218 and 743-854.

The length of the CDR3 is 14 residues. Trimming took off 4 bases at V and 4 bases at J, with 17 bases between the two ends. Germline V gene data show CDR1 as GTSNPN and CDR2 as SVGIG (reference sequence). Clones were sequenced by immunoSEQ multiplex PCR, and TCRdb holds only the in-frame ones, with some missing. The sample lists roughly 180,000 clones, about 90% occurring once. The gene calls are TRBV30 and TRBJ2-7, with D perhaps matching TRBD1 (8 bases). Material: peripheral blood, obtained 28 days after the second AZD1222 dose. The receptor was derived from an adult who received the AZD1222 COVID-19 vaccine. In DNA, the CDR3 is TGTGCCTGGAACACAGGGGGGGCTCGGTACGAGCAGTACTTC. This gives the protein CAWNTGGARYEQYF.